This T cell receptor (beta chain) was observed in a study of identical twins (dated by TCRdb to 2016 to 2018). Notes on the research overall: TCR alpha and beta repertoires from monozygotic twins, unrelated adults of various ages and cord blood were deep-sequenced to test whether fetal clonotypes persist. Replicate twin experiments were performed at different times using different library preparation protocols to rule out contamination. Here is what the overall study found, with its caveats: Out-of-frame TCR alpha sharing in monozygotic twins was systematically underestimated by recombination models, whereas sharing between unrelated individuals was in agreement with the recombination models. Zero-insertion analyses could be partly confounded by invariant T cells such as MAIT and iNKT, though diverse VJ usage argued against such confounding for most clonotypes. A weaker excess of twin sharing was found in beta out-of-frame sequences because the signal-to-noise ratio was lowered by fewer shared sequences. Conclusions relied on cross-sectional statistical analysis, since the same donors could not be followed over many years. Abundant cord blood beta clonotypes carried fewer insertions; young adult naive repertoires showed a weaker similar trend, while memory repertoires showed none. Compared with coincidental sharing between unrelated individuals, an excess of low generation-probability sequences was observed among out-of-frame TCR alpha sequences shared between twins.

The CDR3 measures 14 amino acids from cysteine to phenylalanine. Here the CDR3 DNA is all that survives: 42 bases in frame from base 1. For CDR1 and CDR2, the germline V gene lists MNHEY and SVGAGI. V and J are truncated by 2 bases and 0 bases respectively, leaving an intervening sequence of 7 bases. This clonotype came up many times. This receptor's antigen is unknown. Base qualities are not recorded, but no much larger clone differs from it by a single base. Library prep was done by 5' RACE. TCRdb names Illumina HiSeq 2000 as the instrument used. A universal primer binding site was added through template switching, and the final cDNA carried a unique molecular identifier so that TCR cDNA molecules could be counted accurately. First-strand cDNA for TCR alpha and beta chains was synthesized from specific primers in the conserved constant-segment region. To control for contamination, every cDNA library was double barcoded, receiving both a SMART-Mk sample barcode and Illumina barcodes. Two successive PCR steps introduced TruSeq adapter sequences along with Illumina sample barcodes. The Illumina HiSeq platform was used with custom primers to sequence TCR alpha and beta cDNA libraries. Under the source paper's analysis protocol: Unique molecular identifiers were extracted from raw reads with MiGEC, and CDR3 positions were determined with MiXCR. For each individual, recombination models were inferred using an EM algorithm with the repgenHMM and IGoR tools. The analysis of shared clonotypes was done with the tcR package in R, with sharing normalized by the product of cloneset sizes. Out-of-frame nonproductive sequences were analyzed to study raw recombination free of thymic and clonal selection effects. The public sequencing data were trimmed at Q25 with fastp and processed into clonotypes with MiXCR by TCRdb, which kept only in-frame beta chains. Rows with one shared CDR3 protein collapse into an entry with the most common genes and DNA. The V and J calls were determined by TCRdb, not by the authors. This sample comprises 410,000 or so distinct CDR3 sequences, roughly 20% of them detected only once. The biggest ten clones account for approximately 12% of the sample.

All donors were healthy Caucasians. Three unrelated non-twin adults were additionally sequenced: a male aged 18 to 29, a male aged 50 to 59 and a female aged 50 to 59. Using Miltenyi CD45RO+ enrichment and human naive T-cell isolation kits, memory (CD45RO+) and naive T cells were isolated from PBMC. This clonotype was sampled from a man between 50 and 59 years old in good health. The specimen was naive T cells sorted from blood. The sample's cell subset or site label is to be understood as: cells isolated with a human naive T-cell isolation kit. The chain is made from TRBV6-5 and TRBJ1-1; possibly the D gene is TRBD1, per 6 matching bases. The CDR3 has the sequence CASSYGQLNTEAFF. At the DNA level, the sequence is TGTGCCAGCAGTTACGGACAGCTGAACACTGAAGCTTTCTTT.